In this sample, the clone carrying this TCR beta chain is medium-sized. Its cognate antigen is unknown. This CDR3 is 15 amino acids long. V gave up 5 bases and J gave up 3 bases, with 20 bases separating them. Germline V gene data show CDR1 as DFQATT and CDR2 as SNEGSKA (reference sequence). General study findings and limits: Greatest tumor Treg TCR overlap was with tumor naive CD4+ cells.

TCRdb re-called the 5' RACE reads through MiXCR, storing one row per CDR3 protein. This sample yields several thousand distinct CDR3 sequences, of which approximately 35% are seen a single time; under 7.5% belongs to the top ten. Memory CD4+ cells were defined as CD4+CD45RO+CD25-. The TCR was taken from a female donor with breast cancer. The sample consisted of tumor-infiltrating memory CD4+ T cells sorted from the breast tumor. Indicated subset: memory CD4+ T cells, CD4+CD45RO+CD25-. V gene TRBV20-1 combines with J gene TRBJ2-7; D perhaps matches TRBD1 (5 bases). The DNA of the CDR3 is TGCAGTGCTCTTCCAGGAAGGGGCCGGCTCTACGAGCAGTACTTC. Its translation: CSALPGRGRLYEQYF.